The 10 T cell receptor beta chains below were found in one sample sequenced in a study of blood T cell repertoires in COVID-19. Profiled with immunoSEQ multiplex PCR; TCRdb holds only in-frame clones, not every one. This sample yields a few hundred thousand clones, of which roughly nine tenths are seen a single time; roughly 1.2% belongs to the top ten. The sample was PBMCs or T cells enriched from blood (not recorded which). The receptors originated from a human donor in a cohort exposed to, infected with or recovered from COVID-19 (not recorded which). The donor label of this sample is uncertain.

The rearrangement links TRBV18 to TRBJ1-6; TRBD1 agrees at 10 bases. Trimming removed 5 bases from V and 7 bases from J; junction bases left unmatched: 5. The CDR3 length is 15 residues. The germline gives CDR1 KGHSH, CDR2 LQKENI. In DNA form, the CDR3 reads TGTGCCAGCTCAGGACAGGGGGACAAGAATTCACCCCTCCACTTT. As protein: CASSGQGDKNSPLHF.

This rearrangement joins TRBV5-1 to TRBJ2-7, with D possibly matching TRBD2 (6 bases). There are 13 residues in the CDR3. Trimming cost V 4 bases and J 7 bases, with 15 bases left between them. CDR1 and CDR2 from the germline V gene are SGHRS and YFSETQ. CDR3 nucleotide sequence: TGCGCCAGCAGCCCGCGCTGGGAGGAAGAGCAGTACTTC. This encodes CASSPRWEEEQYF.

The chain uses TRBV4-2 and TRBJ2-7; 7 positions agree with TRBD1. In germline, CDR1 is LGHNA, CDR2 YNFKEQ. The CDR3 extends over 14 amino acids. V shed 0 bases, J shed 2 bases, and the junction held 1 base outside the gene matches. The CDR3 sequence: CASSQEGGAYEQYF. The CDR3 nucleotides read TGTGCCAGCAGCCAAGAAGGGGGCGCCTACGAGCAGTACTTC.

The rearrangement joins TRBV27 to TRBJ1-5; D perhaps matches TRBD1 (6 bases). The CDR3 has 14 amino acids. Germline V gives CDR1 MNHEY, CDR2 SMNVEV (reference sequence). V dropped 6 bases and J dropped 2 bases, with 11 bases sitting between them. The CDR3 region has the DNA TGTGCCAGCAGGATTTCAGGGGGCAATCAGCCCCAGCATTTT. Translation: CASRISGGNQPQHF.

The chain is built from TRBV2 and TRBJ2-7, with no clear D. Germline CDR1 is SNHLY and CDR2 is FYNNEI. V lost 3 bases and J 7 bases, leaving 7 bases between the germline ends. The CDR3 runs to 11 residues. The CDR3 protein is CASSDRGEQYF. CDR3 nucleotide sequence: TGTGCCAGCAGTGACAGAGGTGAGCAGTACTTC.

Notes on this clone: In the same sample, other DNA sequences code for this CDR3. CDR3 residues: CASSLGGSNTGELFF. The DNA of the CDR3 is TGTGCCAGCAGCTTGGGGGGGTCGAACACCGGGGAGCTGTTTTTT. V and J are TRBV7-9 and TRBJ2-2, with 7 positions matching TRBD2. This CDR3 contains 15 residues. V was pared by 3 bases and J by 0 bases, with 1 base of the junction left unmatched. In germline, CDR1 is SEHNR, CDR2 FQNEAQ (reference sequence).

The J gene is TRBJ1-2, the V gene TRBV7-9; the match to TRBD1 covers 8 bases. This CDR3 contains 14 residues. The germline V gene has CDR1 SEHNR and CDR2 FQNEAQ (reference sequence). V lost 5 bases and J lost 6; bases outside the gene matches: 8. In nucleotides, the CDR3 is TGTGCCAGCAGCCTAGGGACAGGTGTGAATGGCTACACCTTC. It translates to CASSLGTGVNGYTF.

The V call is TRBV4-1, the J call TRBJ2-7, with a weak D call TRBD2 (7 bases). The CDR3 length is 17 residues. Trimming pared 0 bases from V and 2 bases from J, leaving 17 bases between. Germline V gene data show CDR1 as MGHRA and CDR2 as YSYEKL. Written as DNA, the CDR3 is TGCGCCAGCAGCCAAGATCCCGCAGAGGGGGGGACCTACGAGCAGTACTTC. It is translated as CASSQDPAEGGTYEQYF.

The V call is TRBV6-1, the J call TRBJ1-3; the D gene is possibly TRBD1 (5 bases). CDR3 length: 16 amino acids. Germline V CDR1 and CDR2: MNHNS, SASEGT. The V end lost 4 bases, the J end lost 4 bases, and 17 bases lay between the germline ends. The CDR3 is CASSASVGGKGNTIYF. The CDR3 DNA sequence: TGTGCCAGCAGTGCTTCAGTTGGGGGGAAGGGAAACACCATATATTTT.

V usage is TRBV27 and J usage is TRBJ2-2; a possible D gene is TRBD2 (7 bases). V was trimmed by 0 bases and J by 5 bases, leaving 16 bases between them. Germline V CDR1 and CDR2: MNHEY, SMNVEV (reference sequence). The CDR3 sequence is 17 residues long. The CDR3 region is CASSLSIRGGRTGELFF. CDR3 nucleotides: TGTGCCAGCAGTTTATCGATTAGGGGGGGGCGGACCGGGGAGCTGTTTTTT.